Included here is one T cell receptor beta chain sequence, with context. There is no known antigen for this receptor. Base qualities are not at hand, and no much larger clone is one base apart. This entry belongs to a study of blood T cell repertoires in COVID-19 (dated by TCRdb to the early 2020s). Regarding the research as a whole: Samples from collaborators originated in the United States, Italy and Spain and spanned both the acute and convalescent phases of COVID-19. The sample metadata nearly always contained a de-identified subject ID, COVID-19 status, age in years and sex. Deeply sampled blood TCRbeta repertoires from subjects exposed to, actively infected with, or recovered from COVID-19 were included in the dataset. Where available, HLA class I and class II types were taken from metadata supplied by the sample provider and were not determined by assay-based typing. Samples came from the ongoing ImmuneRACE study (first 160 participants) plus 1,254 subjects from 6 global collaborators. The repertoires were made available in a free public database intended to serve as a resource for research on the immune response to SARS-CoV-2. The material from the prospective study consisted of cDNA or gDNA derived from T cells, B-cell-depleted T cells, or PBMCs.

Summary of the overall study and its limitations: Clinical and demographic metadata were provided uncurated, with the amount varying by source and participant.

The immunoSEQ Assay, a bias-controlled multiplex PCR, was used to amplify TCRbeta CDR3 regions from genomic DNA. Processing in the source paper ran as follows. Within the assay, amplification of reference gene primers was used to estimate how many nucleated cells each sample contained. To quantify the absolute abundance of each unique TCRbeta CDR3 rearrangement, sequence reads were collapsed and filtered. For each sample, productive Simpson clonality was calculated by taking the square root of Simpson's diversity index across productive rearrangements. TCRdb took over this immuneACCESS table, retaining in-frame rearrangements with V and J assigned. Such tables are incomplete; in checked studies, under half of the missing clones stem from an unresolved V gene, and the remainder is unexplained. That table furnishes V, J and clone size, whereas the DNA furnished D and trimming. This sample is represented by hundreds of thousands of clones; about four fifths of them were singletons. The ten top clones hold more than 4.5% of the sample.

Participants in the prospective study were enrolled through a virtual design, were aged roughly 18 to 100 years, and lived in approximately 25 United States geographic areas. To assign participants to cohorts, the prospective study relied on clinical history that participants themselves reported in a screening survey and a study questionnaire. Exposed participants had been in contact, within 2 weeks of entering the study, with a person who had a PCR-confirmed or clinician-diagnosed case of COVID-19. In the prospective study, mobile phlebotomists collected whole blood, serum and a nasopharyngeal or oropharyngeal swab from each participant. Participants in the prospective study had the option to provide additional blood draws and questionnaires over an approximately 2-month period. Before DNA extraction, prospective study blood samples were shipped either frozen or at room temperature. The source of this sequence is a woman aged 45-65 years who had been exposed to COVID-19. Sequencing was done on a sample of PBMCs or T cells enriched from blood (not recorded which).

The nucleotides are TGTGCCAGCAGCCCCACAGGGGAGGATGGCTACACCTTC. This sequence encodes CASSPTGEDGYTF. This sequence uses TRBV7-3 and TRBJ1-2, with TRBD1 matching 7 junction bases. Germline trimming amounts to 5 bases on V and 6 bases on J, with 6 as the count of junction bases outside the gene matches. CDR1 and CDR2 were assigned from the germline V gene as SGHTA and FQGTGA. The cysteine opens and the phenylalanine closes a CDR3 of 13 amino acids. Only the CDR3 DNA is retained, 39 bases long and in frame from the first base.